This record covers a single TCR beta chain. The data derive from a study of blood T cell repertoires in COVID-19. Background on the study: Both acute and convalescent COVID-19 samples were obtained from the United States, Italy and Spain. In each case, the material was cDNA or gDNA derived from T cells, B-cell-depleted T cells, or PBMCs.

Trimming shortened V by 0 bases and J by 5 bases, and 8 bases separated the two germline ends. This CDR3 has 15 residues. The germline V gene has CDR1 MNHNY and CDR2 SVGAGI (reference sequence). Original data processing: It was from reference gene primer amplification that nucleated cell counts were estimated. Clones were read by immunoSEQ multiplex PCR, and TCRdb kept only the in-frame ones, dropping some. That table is the source of V, J and clone size, and D and trimming were worked out from the DNA. The sample lists 83,000 or so clones; roughly four fifths were seen once. This chain uses TRBV6-6 with TRBJ1-6; D unclear. This TCR was recovered from a human donor in a cohort sampled during active COVID-19. Sequencing was performed on peripheral blood. The chain's CDR3 is CASSYSNRDNSPLHF. The CDR3 DNA follows: TGTGCCAGCAGTTACTCAAACAGAGATAATTCACCCCTCCACTTT.